This T cell receptor (beta chain) emerged from a study of T cells in women clearing cervical HPV infection. The assay was immunoSEQ multiplex PCR, and TCRdb's table has in-frame clones only and misses some. The sample totals 40,000 to 60,000 clones; its top ten clones hold approximately 0.98%. As regards this clone: What it recognizes is unknown. The read ends 3 residues before the CDR3 terminus; that terminus is restored from the germline J gene.

MY09/MY11 PCR detected cervical HPV DNA; dot-blot assigned genotypes. Findings of the study overall: Each sample's T-cell count was unknown, possibly confounding richness. CIN3+ cases had significantly higher TCR repertoire richness than controls, but evenness did not differ.

V shed 1 base and J 1 base; nucleotides not matched to a gene: 1. Germline V gene data show CDR1 as SGHRS and CDR2 as YFSETQ. This CDR3 comprises 14 residues. The V and J genes are TRBV5-1 and TRBJ1-1; 7 nucleotides match TRBD1. Input material: blood buffy coat. The source of this sequence is a woman aged 18 to 75 with a cervical HPV16 infection that either progressed to CIN3+ or cleared (not recorded which). The CDR3 bases that were read are TGCGCCAGCAGCTTGACAGGGGAGAACACTGAA. Translated: CASSLTGENTE. From start to end, the CDR3 is CASSLTGENTEAFF.